Listed below are T cell receptor beta chains from one sample, sequenced in a study of shared clonotypes between healthy human individuals. Clones were sequenced by immunoSEQ multiplex PCR, and TCRdb holds only the in-frame ones, with some missing. The sample includes more than 2 million clones, approximately 94% of them seen just once. The sample comprised naive CD8+ T cells sorted from blood. All receptors come from a man between 18 and 35 years old in good health. CDR3s include the opening cysteine and the closing phenylalanine or tryptophan. The order of the fields is J gene, V gene, clone size, D gene, CDR3 protein, CDR3 DNA. The D gene is left open where the match is weak. For some rows the clone size is stated as once, few or many, or as a class when expanded; others skip it.

j_gene: TRBJ1-6
v_gene: TRBV10-3
abundance: -
d_gene: -
CDR3aa: CAIGGTVRDSPLHF
CDR3nt: TGTGCCATCGGAGGTACAGTCCGGGATTCACCCCTCCACTTT

j_gene: TRBJ1-4
v_gene: TRBV5-6
abundance: -
d_gene: -
CDR3aa: CASSSATNEKLFF
CDR3nt: TGTGCCAGCAGCTCCGCAACTAATGAAAAACTGTTTTTT

j_gene: TRBJ1-1
v_gene: TRBV10-3
abundance: -
d_gene: -
CDR3aa: CAISEGKGGEAFF
CDR3nt: TGTGCCATCAGTGAGGGGAAAGGGGGTGAAGCTTTCTTT

j_gene: TRBJ2-5
v_gene: TRBV7-7
abundance: -
d_gene: -
CDR3aa: CASSQYGGLETQYF
CDR3nt: TGTGCTAGCAGCCAATATGGAGGGCTGGAGACCCAGTACTTC

j_gene: TRBJ2-7
v_gene: TRBV9
abundance: -
d_gene: -
CDR3aa: CASSVAGEGAYEQYF
CDR3nt: TGTGCCAGCAGCGTAGCTGGGGAGGGGGCGTACGAGCAGTACTTC

j_gene: TRBJ2-7
v_gene: TRBV30
abundance: -
d_gene: -
CDR3aa: CAGEWGTPYEQYF
CDR3nt: TGTGCCGGGGAGTGGGGAACCCCCTACGAGCAGTACTTC

j_gene: TRBJ1-2
v_gene: TRBV14
abundance: -
d_gene: -
CDR3aa: CASSHGTSVYGYTF
CDR3nt: TGTGCCAGCAGCCACGGGACATCGGTGTATGGCTACACCTTC

j_gene: TRBJ2-7
v_gene: TRBV27
abundance: -
d_gene: TRBD1
CDR3aa: CASSLSVTGYEQYF
CDR3nt: TGTGCCAGCAGTTTATCGGTGACAGGGTACGAGCAGTACTTC

j_gene: TRBJ2-2
v_gene: TRBV6-5
abundance: -
d_gene: -
CDR3aa: CASSYAATGELFF
CDR3nt: TGTGCCAGCAGTTATGCTGCCACCGGGGAGCTGTTTTTT

j_gene: TRBJ1-4
v_gene: TRBV28
abundance: -
d_gene: -
CDR3aa: CASSLRGAEEKLFF
CDR3nt: TGTGCCAGCAGTTTAAGGGGGGCTGAGGAAAAACTGTTTTTT

j_gene: TRBJ2-7
v_gene: TRBV7-8
abundance: -
d_gene: -
CDR3aa: CASSLILRGDHEQYF
CDR3nt: TGTGCCAGCAGCTTAATACTTCGCGGTGACCACGAGCAGTACTTC

j_gene: TRBJ1-2
v_gene: TRBV6-7
abundance: -
d_gene: -
CDR3aa: CASSQNPGCEVSSYTF
CDR3nt: TGTGCCAGCAGTCAAAACCCAGGGTGCGAGGTAAGTAGCTACACCTTC

j_gene: TRBJ2-1
v_gene: TRBV29-1
abundance: -
d_gene: -
CDR3aa: CSVVALNEQFF
CDR3nt: TGCAGCGTTGTGGCTCTCAATGAGCAGTTCTTC

j_gene: TRBJ2-1
v_gene: TRBV29-1
abundance: -
d_gene: TRBD2
CDR3aa: CSVEGVAGEINEQFF
CDR3nt: TGCAGCGTTGAAGGGGTAGCGGGAGAAATAAATGAGCAGTTCTTC

j_gene: TRBJ2-3
v_gene: TRBV9
abundance: once
d_gene: TRBD2
CDR3aa: CASSVGGGGTDTQYF
CDR3nt: TGTGCCAGCAGCGTCGGGGGAGGGGGCACAGATACGCAGTATTTT

j_gene: TRBJ1-1
v_gene: TRBV6-5
abundance: -
d_gene: -
CDR3aa: CASSYREGDTEAFF
CDR3nt: TGTGCCAGCAGTTACCGGGAAGGGGACACTGAAGCTTTCTTT

j_gene: TRBJ2-6
v_gene: TRBV28
abundance: -
d_gene: -
CDR3aa: CALKATGANVLTF
CDR3nt: TGTGCCCTGAAGGCGACTGGGGCCAACGTCCTGACTTTC

j_gene: TRBJ1-5
v_gene: TRBV9
abundance: -
d_gene: TRBD1
CDR3aa: CASSAEGQTNQPQHF
CDR3nt: TGTGCCAGCAGCGCGGAGGGACAGACCAATCAGCCCCAGCATTTT

j_gene: TRBJ2-5
v_gene: TRBV7-9
abundance: -
d_gene: -
CDR3aa: CASSLDGETQYF
CDR3nt: TGTGCCAGCAGCTTAGATGGGGAGACCCAGTACTTC

j_gene: TRBJ1-4
v_gene: TRBV5-1
abundance: -
d_gene: TRBD1
CDR3aa: CASSYRQGVAEKLFF
CDR3nt: TGCGCCAGCAGCTACCGACAGGGGGTGGCTGAAAAACTGTTTTTT

j_gene: TRBJ2-7
v_gene: TRBV25-1
abundance: -
d_gene: -
CDR3aa: CASSDWQRAGEQYF
CDR3nt: TGTGCCAGCAGTGACTGGCAAAGGGCGGGGGAGCAGTACTTC

j_gene: TRBJ2-7
v_gene: TRBV6-1
abundance: -
d_gene: TRBD2
CDR3aa: CASSEAETGGPYEQYF
CDR3nt: TGTGCCAGCAGTGAAGCCGAGACGGGAGGGCCTTACGAGCAGTACTTC

j_gene: TRBJ1-2
v_gene: TRBV9
abundance: -
d_gene: TRBD1
CDR3aa: CASSARQGKNLDGYTF
CDR3nt: TGTGCCAGCAGCGCGAGACAGGGTAAAAATTTAGATGGCTACACCTTC

j_gene: TRBJ2-7
v_gene: TRBV10-1
abundance: -
d_gene: -
CDR3aa: CASSERPGYEQYF
CDR3nt: TGCGCCAGCAGTGAAAGACCTGGCTACGAGCAGTACTTC

j_gene: TRBJ2-1
v_gene: TRBV27
abundance: -
d_gene: TRBD1
CDR3aa: CASSHRDRETEQFF
CDR3nt: TGTGCCAGCAGTCACCGGGACAGGGAGACTGAGCAGTTCTTC

j_gene: TRBJ2-3
v_gene: TRBV5-1
abundance: -
d_gene: TRBD1
CDR3aa: CASSLSVPGQGYTQYF
CDR3nt: TGCGCCAGCAGCTTGTCTGTACCGGGACAGGGGTATACGCAGTATTTT

j_gene: TRBJ1-2
v_gene: TRBV9
abundance: once
d_gene: -
CDR3aa: CASSVPTGPNYGYTF
CDR3nt: TGTGCCAGCAGCGTCCCTACCGGACCTAACTATGGCTACACCTTC

j_gene: TRBJ2-3
v_gene: TRBV4-1
abundance: -
d_gene: TRBD2
CDR3aa: CASSRGLATDTQYF
CDR3nt: TGCGCCAGCAGCCGAGGACTAGCCACAGATACGCAGTATTTT

j_gene: TRBJ1-3
v_gene: TRBV6-5
abundance: once
d_gene: -
CDR3aa: CASSYSNGLGNTIYF
CDR3nt: TGTGCCAGCAGTTACTCGAACGGGCTTGGAAACACCATATATTTT

j_gene: TRBJ1-2
v_gene: TRBV10-2
abundance: -
d_gene: -
CDR3aa: CASSDRHEENYGYTF
CDR3nt: TGCGCCAGCAGTGATAGGCACGAGGAAAACTATGGCTACACCTTC